A single sample gave rise to the 26 T cell receptor beta chains below, sequenced in a study of identical twins. Using its own MiXCR run on the 5' RACE reads, TCRdb lists one record per CDR3 protein. The sample has under 250,000 distinct CDR3 sequences; 7.5% are singletons. This same sample was also taken into another study, of yellow fever vaccine responses in identical twins.

Sequenced input: memory (CD45RO+) T cells sorted from blood. The receptor set was obtained from a woman between 18 and 29 years old in good health.

This clonotype was seen many times. This rearrangement joins TRBV5-1 to TRBJ2-3; 8 nucleotides agree with TRBD2. V shed 1 base and J 5 bases; nucleotides not matched to a gene: 0. The CDR3 runs 13 residues. CDR1 and CDR2 from the germline V gene are SGHRS and YFSETQ. The CDR3 DNA sequence: TGCGCCAGCAGCTTGCGGGAGGGAGATACGCAGTATTTT. Residues: CASSLREGDTQYF.

CDR3 nucleotide sequence: TGTGCCAGCAGTATGAAGCAGGGAAGGCGGGAGAGACAGACCCAGTACTTC. Protein product: CASSMKQGRRERQTQYF. J is TRBJ2-5 and V is TRBV28, with TRBD2 matching over 7 bases. V gave up 5 bases and J gave up 6 bases; unmatched junction bases: 18. Per germline, CDR1 MDHEN and CDR2 SYDVKM. The CDR3 totals 17 residues.

This clonotype has at least ten counts. CDR3 amino acids: CASSLLGINEQYF. The DNA of the CDR3 is TGCGCCAGCAGCTTGTTAGGGATCAACGAGCAGTACTTC. The chain combines TRBV5-1 with TRBJ2-7, with D uncertain. Looked up from germline, CDR1 is SGHRS and CDR2 is YFSETQ. V lost 1 base, J lost 5 bases, and 10 bases lay in between. CDR3 length: 13 amino acids.

The gene calls are TRBV9 and TRBJ2-2; 8 bases match TRBD1. The V segment lost 3 bases and the J segment 4 bases; nucleotides outside the gene matches: 11. The CDR3 loop spans 17 amino acids. CDR1 and CDR2 (germline): SGDLS, YYNGEE. The CDR3 coding sequence is TGTGCCAGCAGCGAGGCCCCCCCAGGGGGCGGCACCGGGGAGCTGTTTTTT. It specifies CASSEAPPGGGTGELFF.

This clonotype has ten or more counts. V usage is TRBV5-1 and J usage is TRBJ2-5; no firm D call. The germline V gene encodes CDR1 SGHRS and CDR2 YFSETQ. V lost 0 bases and J lost 5, with 14 bases in between. This CDR3 contains 15 residues. In DNA, the CDR3 is TGCGCCAGCAGCTTGGATGGGCACGCTTGGGAGACCCAGTACTTC. Its protein product is CASSLDGHAWETQYF.

Remarks on this clonotype: This may arise from a read error, as a much more abundant clone is one base away. The chain is built from TRBV14 and TRBJ1-2; 8 nucleotides agree with TRBD1. CDR3 size: 13 residues. Germline lookup yields CDR1 SGHDN and CDR2 FVKESK. The ends lost 5 bases at V and 4 bases at J; junction bases unmatched: 3. CDR3 region: CASSYRGGYGYTF. CDR3 in DNA: TGTGCCAGCAGCTACAGGGGGGGCTATGGCTACACCTTC.

This clonotype was found many times. The chain combines TRBV5-1 with TRBJ2-3; 11 nucleotides match TRBD2. Germline CDR1 and CDR2: SGHRS and YFSETQ. The CDR3 extends over 14 amino acids. Trimming cost V 5 bases and J 6 bases; bases outside gene matches: 5. The CDR3 coding sequence is TGCGCCAGCAGGCTAGCGGGGGGCCTGGATACGCAGTATTTT. Encoded protein: CASRLAGGLDTQYF.

The chain recombines TRBV10-2 with TRBJ2-2, with TRBD2 matching over 10 bases. The J segment lost 8 bases and the V segment lost 8 bases, leaving 8 bases of the junction unmatched. The germline V gene encodes CDR1 WSHSY and CDR2 SAAADI. The CDR3 loop spans 14 amino acids. The CDR3 nucleotides are TGCGCCAGCCGACCTAGCGGGAGTACTGGGGAGCTGTTTTTT. Residues: CASRPSGSTGELFF.

This clonotype showed up many times. V usage is TRBV6-5 and J usage is TRBJ1-5; TRBD1 is a possible D gene (5 bases). The CDR3 covers 11 residues. Trimming stripped 8 bases from V and 7 bases from J, with 9 bases between. Germline V lookup: CDR1 MNHEY, CDR2 SVGAGI. The DNA for the CDR3 is TGTGCCAGCGGACAAGGCCAGCCCCAGCATTTT. This gives the protein CASGQGQPQHF.

This clonotype was seen repeatedly, ten times or more. The chain uses TRBV5-6 and TRBJ2-1; 7 positions match TRBD1. This CDR3 spans 16 amino acids. Germline CDR1 is SGHDT and CDR2 is YYEEEE. V shed 4 bases, J shed 3 bases, and the junction held 10 bases outside the gene matches. The CDR3 protein is CASSRGRGPYYNEQFF. The CDR3 DNA reads as TGTGCCAGCAGCAGGGGAAGGGGGCCCTACTACAATGAGCAGTTCTTC. Full variable domain (remainder filled in from reference TRBV5-6 and TRBJ2-1): DAGVTQSPTHLIKTRGQQVTLRCSPKSGHDTVSWYQQALGQGPQFIFQYYEEEERQRGNFPDRFSGHQFPNYSSELNVNALLLGDSALYLCASSRGRGPYYNEQFFGPGTRLTVL.

The rearrangement links TRBV14 to TRBJ2-7; D is perhaps TRBD2 (6 bases). The V gene's germline CDR1 is SGHDN and CDR2 FVKESK. V was shortened by 0 bases and J by 7 bases, with 16 bases between the two germline ends. The CDR3 contains 15 residues. The CDR3: CASSQELWRGGEQYF. The DNA for the CDR3 is TGTGCCAGCAGCCAAGAACTTTGGAGGGGCGGGGAGCAGTACTTC.

This clonotype was recorded a few times. The chain couples TRBV25-1 to TRBJ1-2; D unresolved. The V and J ends lost 4 bases and 4 bases respectively, with 10 bases between them. This CDR3 comprises 13 residues. In germline, CDR1 is MGHDK, CDR2 SYGVNS. The CDR3 DNA follows: TGTGCCAGCAGTGCAGAGGATTTCTATGGCTACACCTTC. This codes for CASSAEDFYGYTF.

This clonotype was counted between two and nine times. This chain connects TRBV7-9 to TRBJ2-1; 8 bases map to TRBD1. Losses at the gene ends were 3 bases for V and 6 bases for J; bases not matched to a gene: 4. The CDR3 has 14 amino acids. Germline lookup yields CDR1 SEHNR and CDR2 FQNEAQ (reference sequence). CDR3: CASSFYDRGNEQFF. The CDR3 nucleotides read TGTGCCAGCAGCTTTTATGACAGGGGCAATGAGCAGTTCTTC. The full variable domain, its missing parts supplied by reference TRBV7-9 and TRBJ2-1, is DTGVSQNPRHKITKRGQNVTFRCDPISEHNRLYWYRQTLGQGPEFLTYFQNEAQLEKSRLLSDRFSAERPKGSFSTLEIQRTEQGDSAMYLCASSFYDRGNEQFFGPGTRLTVL.

This clonotype was counted a few times. This chain connects TRBV11-1 to TRBJ1-1; the D is unclear. The V gene lost 3 bases and the J gene lost 4 bases, with 12 bases spanning the gap. The CDR3 has 14 amino acids. Per the germline V gene, CDR1 is SGHAT and CDR2 is FQDESV (reference sequence). The CDR3 spells CASSFPGGVTEAFF. The CDR3 coding sequence is TGTGCCAGCAGCTTCCCAGGAGGCGTCACTGAAGCTTTCTTT.

This clonotype was picked up many times. The chain combines TRBV7-2 with TRBJ1-2; maybe TRBD1 (5 bases). Trimming removed 7 bases at V and 3 bases at J, with 12 bases between. CDR3 length: 13 amino acids. The V gene's germline CDR1 is SGHTA and CDR2 FQGNSA. The CDR3 here is CASTTPRDYGYTF. Written as DNA, the CDR3 is TGTGCCAGCACAACCCCCAGGGACTATGGCTACACCTTC.

The table lists this clonotype with a few counts. The rearrangement uses TRBV28 and TRBJ2-1, with 11 bases that match TRBD2. V dropped 6 bases and J dropped 6; count of bases not matched to a gene: 7. The CDR3 consists of 15 residues. Germline CDR1 is MDHEN and CDR2 is SYDVKM. The DNA for the CDR3 is TGTGCCAGCAGCAAAACTAGCGGGAGTCGCAATGAGCAGTTCTTC. Translating gives CASSKTSGSRNEQFF. The variable domain in full, completed from reference TRBV28 and TRBJ2-1, reads DVKVTQSSRYLVKRTGEKVFLECVQDMDHENMFWYRQDPGLGLRLIYFSYDVKMKEKGDIPEGYSVSREKKERFSLILESASTNQTSMYLCASSKTSGSRNEQFFGPGTRLTVL.

This rearrangement joins TRBV4-3 to TRBJ2-7; weak D call: TRBD1 (6 bases). V lost 5 bases, J lost 7 bases, and 21 bases lay in between. The CDR3 spans 15 residues. Germline V gene data show CDR1 as LGHNA and CDR2 as YSLEER. CDR3 DNA sequence: TGCGCCAGCAGCAAGGAAGCGGACAGCCAAGGGGAGCAGTACTTC. As protein: CASSKEADSQGEQYF.

This clonotype came up many times. The chain carries TRBV20-1 and TRBJ2-5; D remains ambiguous. The V end was cut by 3 bases, the J end by 2 bases, with 7 bases between. Germline assignment: CDR1 DFQATT and CDR2 SNEGSKA (reference sequence). The CDR3 covers 12 residues. The CDR3 region is CSARGQQETQYF. The CDR3 nucleotides are TGCAGTGCTAGGGGTCAGCAAGAGACCCAGTACTTC.

This rearrangement joins TRBV6-1 to TRBJ2-3; D unresolved. The CDR3 runs 12 residues. Germline V gene data show CDR1 as MNHNS and CDR2 as SASEGT. The ends were cut back, 7 bases at V and 2 bases at J, with 7 bases in the middle. CDR3 sequence: CASKGYTDTQYF. The CDR3 bases are TGTGCCAGCAAGGGCTACACAGATACGCAGTATTTT.

This clonotype was counted at least ten times. This chain uses TRBV6-5 with TRBJ2-3, with D unclear. The CDR3 length is 14 residues. Trimming took 2 bases from V and 1 from J, leaving 7 bases between them. CDR1 is MNHEY and CDR2 is SVGAGI in the germline V gene. The chain's CDR3 is CASSYRPRTDTQYF. For the CDR3, the DNA is TGTGCCAGCAGTTACCGCCCCCGCACAGATACGCAGTATTTT.

This clonotype was counted at least ten times. The chain employs TRBV20-1 and TRBJ1-5, with D possibly TRBD1 on 5 matching bases. Germline-derived CDR1 and CDR2 are DFQATT and SNEGSKA (reference sequence). Between the trimmed V and J ends, which lost 3 bases and 4 bases, there was a span of 13 bases. CDR3 size: 14 residues. For the CDR3, the DNA is TGCAGTGCTAGTTTCCCGGGACCTAATCAGCCCCAGCATTTT. The encoded protein is CSASFPGPNQPQHF.

V usage is TRBV7-9 and J usage is TRBJ1-5, with D uncertain. Deletions cut 3 bases from V and 0 bases from J, with 12 bases between. This CDR3 comprises 16 residues. Germline V CDR1 and CDR2: SEHNR, FQNEAQ (reference sequence). The CDR3 loop is CASSFGETNSNQPQHF. In nucleotides, the CDR3 is TGTGCCAGCAGCTTCGGTGAAACTAATAGCAATCAGCCCCAGCATTTT.

This clonotype showed up just a few times. The chain couples TRBV4-3 to TRBJ2-3, with a possible D match to TRBD2 (6 bases). V shed 0 bases and J shed 2 bases, with 12 bases lying between them. The CDR3 extends over 16 amino acids. CDR1 and CDR2 (germline): LGHNA, YSLEER. The CDR3 loop reads CASSQEGGGPTDTQYF. Here the CDR3 DNA reads TGCGCCAGCAGCCAAGAGGGGGGAGGCCCCACAGATACGCAGTATTTT.

This clonotype was seen a handful of times. This chain joins TRBV28 and TRBJ1-4; D uncertain. The CDR3 loop spans 15 amino acids. Germline V gives CDR1 MDHEN, CDR2 SYDVKM. Trimming stripped 4 bases from V and 3 bases from J, with 12 bases between. The CDR3 loop reads CASSSLEAANEKLFF. Here the CDR3 DNA reads TGTGCCAGCAGTTCCTTAGAGGCAGCTAATGAAAAACTGTTTTTT.

The table lists this clonotype with a few counts. The chain is built from TRBV18 and TRBJ2-2, with 9 bases fitting TRBD1. CDR1 and CDR2 (germline): KGHSH, LQKENI. V gave up 1 base and J gave up 6 bases; unmatched junction bases: 9. The CDR3 spans 17 residues. The DNA of the CDR3 is TGTGCCAGCTCACCACGCGTGGGACAGGGCGACGCCGGGGAGCTGTTTTTT. This translates into CASSPRVGQGDAGELFF.

The chain joins TRBV27 to TRBJ2-1, with 7 bases aligning to TRBD2. CDR3 length equals 14 residues. Germline lookup yields CDR1 MNHEY and CDR2 SMNVEV (reference sequence). With 5 bases clipped from V and 5 bases from J, the junction kept 6 bases outside the gene matches. CDR3 loop: CASSKLALNNEQFF. The CDR3 DNA reads TGTGCCAGCAGTAAACTAGCGTTGAACAATGAGCAGTTCTTC.